These T cell receptor beta chains were read from a single sample in a study of T cells after yellow fever vaccination. TCRdb analysed the 5' RACE reads with MiXCR anew, one entry per CDR3 protein. The sample consists of about 510,000 distinct CDR3 sequences, just over 20% of them appearing once. Here the sequenced sample was PBMCs, taken roughly 20 days after the first yellow fever vaccination. These receptors were collected from a man younger than 30 who received the YFV17D yellow fever vaccine. Each CDR3 is given with its conserved first and last residue. Each record gives: clone size, J gene, D gene, V gene, CDR3 protein, CDR3 DNA. A D gene is named only where the DNA matches it firmly. The listing skips clone size in some rows; elsewhere it reads once, few, many or a size class.

-,TRBJ2-3,TRBD2,TRBV6-1,CASSDTGGRMNTQYF,TGTGCCAGCAGTGACACGGGGGGGCGTATGAATACGCAGTATTTT
few,TRBJ1-1,TRBD1,TRBV12-3/TRBV12-4,CASSLTGTGLMNTEAFF,TGTGCCAGCAGTTTAACTGGGACAGGGCTGATGAACACTGAAGCTTTCTTT
few,TRBJ2-1,-,TRBV2,CASLRDVTYNEQFF,TGTGCCAGCCTCCGGGACGTTACCTACAATGAGCAGTTCTTC
few,TRBJ2-3,TRBD2,TRBV20-1,CSARETLAGVDTQYF,TGCAGTGCTAGGGAAACCCTAGCGGGGGTAGATACGCAGTATTTT
many,TRBJ2-5,TRBD1,TRBV28,CASSLQGASETQYF,TGTGCCAGCAGTTTACAGGGGGCATCGGAGACCCAGTACTTC
-,TRBJ2-5,-,TRBV6-5,CASSNTAMGTQYF,TGTGCCAGCAGTAACACGGCCATGGGGACCCAGTACTTC
-,TRBJ2-2,-,TRBV27,CASSPGGWGGELFF,TGTGCCAGCAGCCCAGGGGGGTGGGGCGGGGAGCTGTTTTTT
few,TRBJ1-2,TRBD1,TRBV7-2,CASSPDRDGYTF,TGTGCCAGCAGCCCCGACAGGGATGGGTACACCTTC
-,TRBJ2-3,-,TRBV6-2/TRBV6-3,CASVSGATSTDTQYF,TGTGCCAGCGTTTCCGGCGCTACTAGCACAGATACGCAGTATTTT
few,TRBJ1-4,TRBD1,TRBV5-1,CASSIDRDEKLFF,TGCGCCAGCAGCATCGACAGGGATGAAAAACTGTTTTTT
-,TRBJ2-5,-,TRBV29-1,CSVRQETQYF,TGCAGCGTTCGACAAGAGACCCAGTACTTC
few,TRBJ2-2,TRBD2,TRBV15,CATSNQLAGTGELFF,TGTGCCACCAGCAACCAACTAGCGGGGACCGGGGAGCTGTTTTTT
-,TRBJ2-5,-,TRBV7-2,CASSLPPRLGQETQYF,TGTGCCAGCAGCTTACCCCCAAGATTGGGACAAGAGACCCAGTACTTC
many,TRBJ2-1,-,TRBV28,CASSSNRRGSYNEQFF,TGTGCCAGCAGTTCAAATAGAAGGGGTTCCTACAATGAGCAGTTCTTC
-,TRBJ2-2,TRBD1,TRBV6-1,CASYGQGKNTGELFF,TGTGCCAGTTATGGACAGGGGAAGAACACCGGGGAGCTGTTTTTT
few,TRBJ2-1,TRBD2,TRBV5-1,CASSYRTSGGEQFF,TGCGCCAGCAGCTATCGGACTAGCGGGGGTGAGCAGTTCTTC
-,TRBJ2-5,-,TRBV3-1,CASRTTGGQETQYF,TGTGCCAGCAGGACAACCGGGGGCCAAGAGACCCAGTACTTC
-,TRBJ2-5,TRBD2,TRBV20-1,CSYRTSGGQTQYF,TGCAGTTACCGGACTAGCGGGGGGCAAACCCAGTACTTC
many,TRBJ1-6,-,TRBV20-1,CSARADTTGAPLHF,TGCAGTGCTAGAGCCGACACTACCGGGGCACCCCTCCACTTT
-,TRBJ2-7,TRBD1,TRBV9,CASTPGQGLSYEQYF,TGTGCCAGCACCCCGGGACAGGGGTTATCCTACGAGCAGTACTTC
-,TRBJ2-5,TRBD2,TRBV27,CASSLGPLAGQETQYF,TGTGCCAGCAGTCTAGGCCCTCTAGCGGGACAAGAGACCCAGTACTTC
few,TRBJ2-1,-,TRBV24-1,CATSEEQGSPYNEQFF,TGTGCCACCAGTGAAGAACAGGGCAGCCCCTACAATGAGCAGTTCTTC
-,TRBJ1-3,-,TRBV6-1,CASSNTEGNTIYF,TGTGCCAGCAGTAATACCGAGGGAAACACCATATATTTT
many,TRBJ2-3,-,TRBV6-6,CASSPLSDTQYF,TGTGCCAGCAGTCCCCTGTCAGATACGCAGTATTTT
few,TRBJ1-1,-,TRBV3-1,CASSQAELNTEAFF,TGTGCCAGCAGCCAGGCAGAACTGAACACTGAAGCTTTCTTT
few,TRBJ1-6,-,TRBV7-9,CASSLDPANSPLHF,TGTGCCAGCAGCTTAGATCCGGCCAATTCACCCCTCCACTTT
-,TRBJ2-2,-,TRBV19,CASSISRVVVGELFF,TGTGCCAGTAGTATATCCAGGGTCGTGGTCGGGGAGCTGTTTTTT
few,TRBJ1-4,TRBD1,TRBV4-1,CASSQGQGAREKLFF,TGCGCCAGCAGCCAAGGTCAGGGGGCTAGAGAAAAACTGTTTTTT
many,TRBJ2-2,TRBD1,TRBV29-1,CSVGDRAGTGELFF,TGCAGCGTTGGCGACAGGGCTGGGACCGGGGAGCTGTTTTTT
few,TRBJ2-2,-,TRBV15,CATSTGTGPGELFF,TGTGCCACCAGCACAGGGACCGGCCCCGGGGAGCTGTTTTTT
-,TRBJ2-7,-,TRBV20-1,CSASPRTYEQYF,TGCAGTGCTTCCCCCAGGACCTACGAGCAGTACTTC
-,TRBJ2-1,TRBD1,TRBV4-3,CASSQGTGGDEQFF,TGCGCCAGCAGCCAAGGGACAGGGGGCGATGAGCAGTTCTTC
-,TRBJ2-5,-,TRBV4-2,CASSQSSRWLETQYF,TGTGCCAGCAGCCAATCTAGCAGGTGGTTAGAGACCCAGTACTTC